This TCR beta chain was sequenced in a study of tumor-infiltrating lymphocytes in localized non-small cell lung cancer. Generated by immunoSEQ multiplex PCR, the TCRdb table keeps only in-frame clones and is missing some. The sample includes approximately 10,000 clones, 60% to 80% of them seen just once. Germline V lookup: CDR1 SGHRS, CDR2 YFSETQ. The germline V and J ends were trimmed by 1 base and 7 bases, with 14 bases remaining between them. The CDR3 has 14 amino acids. The chain carries TRBV5-1 and TRBJ1-2, with TRBD1 as a possible D gene (6 bases). Sequencing was performed on lung tumor tissue. This clonotype originated in a human donor with non-small cell lung cancer. As DNA, the CDR3 is TGCGCCAGCAGCTTGCTCGGGGGCTCGGGTGGCTACACCTTC. Its protein is CASSLLGGSGGYTF.